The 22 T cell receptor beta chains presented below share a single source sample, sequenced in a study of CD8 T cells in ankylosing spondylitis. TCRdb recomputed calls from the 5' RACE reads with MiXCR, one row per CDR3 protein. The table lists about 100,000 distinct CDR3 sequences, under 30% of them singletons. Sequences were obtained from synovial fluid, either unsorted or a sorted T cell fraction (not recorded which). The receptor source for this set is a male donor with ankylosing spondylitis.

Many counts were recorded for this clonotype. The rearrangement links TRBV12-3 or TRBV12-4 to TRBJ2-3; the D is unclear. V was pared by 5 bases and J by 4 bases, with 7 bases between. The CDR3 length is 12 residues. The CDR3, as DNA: TGTGCCAGCAGTCCCGCGTCAGATACGCAGTATTTT. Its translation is CASSPASDTQYF.

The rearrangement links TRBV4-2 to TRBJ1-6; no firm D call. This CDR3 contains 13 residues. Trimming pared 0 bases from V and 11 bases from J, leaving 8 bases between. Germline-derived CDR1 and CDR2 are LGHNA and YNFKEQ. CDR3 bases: TGTGCCAGCAGCCAAGAAAGGGTGGCACCCCTCCACTTT. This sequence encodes CASSQERVAPLHF.

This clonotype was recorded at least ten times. The CDR3 coding sequence is TGTGCCAGTAGGAGGTTGGACACGAACACTGAAGCTTTCTTT. This gives the protein CASRRLDTNTEAFF. This sequence joins TRBV19 and TRBJ1-1, with D possibly matching TRBD1 (5 bases). V lost 6 bases and J 1 base, leaving 12 bases between the germline ends. Per the germline V gene, CDR1 is LNHDA and CDR2 is SQIVND (reference sequence). This CDR3 is 14 amino acids long.

The CDR3 protein is CASSRGTGGITGELFF. For the CDR3, the DNA is TGTGCCAGCAGCCGGGGGACAGGGGGCATCACCGGGGAGCTGTTTTTT. This chain connects TRBV7-6 to TRBJ2-2; 12 bases are a match to TRBD1. CDR3 length equals 16 residues. The trim removed 5 bases at V and 4 bases at J, leaving 5 bases unmatched. Germline V lookup: CDR1 SGHVS, CDR2 FNYEAQ.

The CDR3 spells CASSFDRFSEKLFF. DNA for the CDR3: TGTGCCAGCAGCTTTGACAGGTTCTCGGAAAAACTGTTTTTT. The chain combines TRBV7-8 with TRBJ1-4; TRBD1 is a possible D gene (6 bases). CDR3 size: 14 residues. Trimming removed 3 bases at V and 8 bases at J, with 13 bases between. Per the germline V gene, CDR1 is SGHVS and CDR2 is FQNEAQ.

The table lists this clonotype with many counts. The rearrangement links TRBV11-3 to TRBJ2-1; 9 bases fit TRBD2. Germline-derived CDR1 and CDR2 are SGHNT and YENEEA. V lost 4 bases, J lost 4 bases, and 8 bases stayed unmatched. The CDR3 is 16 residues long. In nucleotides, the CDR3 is TGTGCCAGCAGCTCAGCGGGAGGTTATCTATACAATGAGCAGTTCTTC. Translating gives CASSSAGGYLYNEQFF.

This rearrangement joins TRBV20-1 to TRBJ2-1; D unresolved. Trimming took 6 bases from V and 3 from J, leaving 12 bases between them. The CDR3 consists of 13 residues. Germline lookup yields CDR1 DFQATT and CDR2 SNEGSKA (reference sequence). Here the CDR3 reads CSATWSYYNEQFF. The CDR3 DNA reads TGCAGTGCCACTTGGAGTTACTACAATGAGCAGTTCTTC.

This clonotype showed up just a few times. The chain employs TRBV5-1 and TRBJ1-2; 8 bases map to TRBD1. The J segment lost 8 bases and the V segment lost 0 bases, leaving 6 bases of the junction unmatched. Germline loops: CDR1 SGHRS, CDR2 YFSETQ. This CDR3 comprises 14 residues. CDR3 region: CASSLGDRYQGYTF. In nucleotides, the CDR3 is TGCGCCAGCAGCTTGGGGGACAGGTATCAAGGCTACACCTTC.

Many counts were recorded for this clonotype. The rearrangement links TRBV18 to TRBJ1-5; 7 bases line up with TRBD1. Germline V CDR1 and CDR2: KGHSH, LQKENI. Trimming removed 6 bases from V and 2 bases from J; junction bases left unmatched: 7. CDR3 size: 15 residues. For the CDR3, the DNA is TGTGCCAGCTCTCAGGGGGGGGAAGGCAATCAGCCCCAGCATTTT. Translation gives CASSQGGEGNQPQHF.

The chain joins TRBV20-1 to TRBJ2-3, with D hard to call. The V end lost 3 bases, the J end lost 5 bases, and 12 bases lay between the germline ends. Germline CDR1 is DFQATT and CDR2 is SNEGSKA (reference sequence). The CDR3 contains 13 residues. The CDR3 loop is CSASSPQVDTQYF. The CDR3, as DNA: TGCAGTGCTAGCTCTCCGCAGGTAGATACGCAGTATTTT.

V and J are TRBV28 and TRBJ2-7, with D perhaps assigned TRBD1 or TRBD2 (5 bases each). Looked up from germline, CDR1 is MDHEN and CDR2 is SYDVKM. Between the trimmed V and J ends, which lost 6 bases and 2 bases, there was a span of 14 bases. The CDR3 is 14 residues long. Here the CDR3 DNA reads TGTGCCAGCAGGAACTCCGGGGCGACCTACGAGCAGTACTTC. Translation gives CASRNSGATYEQYF.

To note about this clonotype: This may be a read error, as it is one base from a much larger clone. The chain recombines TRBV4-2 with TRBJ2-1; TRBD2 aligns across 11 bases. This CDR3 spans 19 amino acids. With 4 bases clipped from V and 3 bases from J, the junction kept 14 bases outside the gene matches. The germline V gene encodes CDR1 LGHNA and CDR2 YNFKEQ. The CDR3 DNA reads TGTGCCAGCAGCCCCACCCTGGGACTAGCGGCCAGCTTCTACAATGAGCAGTTCTTC. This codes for CASSPTLGLAASFYNEQFF.

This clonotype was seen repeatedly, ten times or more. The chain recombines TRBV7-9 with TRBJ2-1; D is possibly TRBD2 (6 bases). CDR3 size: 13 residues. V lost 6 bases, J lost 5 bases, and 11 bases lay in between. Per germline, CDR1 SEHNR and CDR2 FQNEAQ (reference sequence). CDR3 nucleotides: TGTGCCAGCAGATGGGGGGAGGACAATGAGCAGTTCTTC. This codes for CASRWGEDNEQFF.

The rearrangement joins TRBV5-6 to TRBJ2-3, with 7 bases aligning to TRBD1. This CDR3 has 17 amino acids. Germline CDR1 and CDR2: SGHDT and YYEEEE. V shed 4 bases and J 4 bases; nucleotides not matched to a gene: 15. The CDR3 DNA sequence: TGTGCCAGCAGCATGCCGGGACAGTTAGGGGTCCCAGATACGCAGTATTTT. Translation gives CASSMPGQLGVPDTQYF.

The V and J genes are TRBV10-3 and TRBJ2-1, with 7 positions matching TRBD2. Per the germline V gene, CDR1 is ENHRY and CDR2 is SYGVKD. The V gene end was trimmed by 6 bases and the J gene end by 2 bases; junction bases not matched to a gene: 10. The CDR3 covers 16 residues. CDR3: CAIRDLGAGPYNEQFF. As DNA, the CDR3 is TGTGCCATCAGGGATCTGGGAGCGGGACCCTACAATGAGCAGTTCTTC.

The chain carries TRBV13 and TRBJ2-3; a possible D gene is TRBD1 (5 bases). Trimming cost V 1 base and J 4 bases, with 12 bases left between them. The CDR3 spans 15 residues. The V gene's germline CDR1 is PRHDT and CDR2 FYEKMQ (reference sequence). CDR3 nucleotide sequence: TGTGCCAGCAGCTTAGAAAGGGGCGGCTCAGATACGCAGTATTTT. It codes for CASSLERGGSDTQYF.

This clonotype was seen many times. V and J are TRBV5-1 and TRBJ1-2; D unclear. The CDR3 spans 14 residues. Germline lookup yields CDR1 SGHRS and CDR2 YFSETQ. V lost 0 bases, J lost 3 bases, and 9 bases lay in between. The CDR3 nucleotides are TGCGCCAGCAGCTTGGGGGGTCTCGACTATGGCTACACCTTC. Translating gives CASSLGGLDYGYTF.

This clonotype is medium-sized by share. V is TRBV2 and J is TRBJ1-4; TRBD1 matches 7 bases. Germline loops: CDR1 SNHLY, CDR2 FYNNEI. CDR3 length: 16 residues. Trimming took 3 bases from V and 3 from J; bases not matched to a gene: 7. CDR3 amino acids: CASSESMGQPNEKLFF. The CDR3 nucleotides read TGTGCCAGCAGTGAGTCAATGGGACAGCCTAATGAAAAACTGTTTTTT.

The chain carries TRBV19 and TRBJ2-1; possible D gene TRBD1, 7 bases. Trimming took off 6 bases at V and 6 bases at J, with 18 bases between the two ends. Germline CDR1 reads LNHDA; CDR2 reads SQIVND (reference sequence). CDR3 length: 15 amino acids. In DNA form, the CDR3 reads TGTGCCAGTAGGGGCCTCGGCGGGACAGTCAATGAGCAGTTCTTC. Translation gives CASRGLGGTVNEQFF.

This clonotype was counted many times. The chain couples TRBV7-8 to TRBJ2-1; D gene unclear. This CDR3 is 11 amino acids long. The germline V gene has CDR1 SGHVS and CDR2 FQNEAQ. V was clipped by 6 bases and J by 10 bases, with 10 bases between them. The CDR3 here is CASSQVGEQFF. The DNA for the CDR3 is TGTGCCAGCAGTCAAGTGGGAGAGCAGTTCTTC.

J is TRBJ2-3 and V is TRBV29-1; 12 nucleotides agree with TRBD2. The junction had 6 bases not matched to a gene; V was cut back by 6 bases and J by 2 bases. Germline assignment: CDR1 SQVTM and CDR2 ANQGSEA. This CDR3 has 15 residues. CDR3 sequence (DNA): TGCAGCGTCCCCGGACTAGCGGGACCCACAGATACGCAGTATTTT. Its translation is CSVPGLAGPTDTQYF.

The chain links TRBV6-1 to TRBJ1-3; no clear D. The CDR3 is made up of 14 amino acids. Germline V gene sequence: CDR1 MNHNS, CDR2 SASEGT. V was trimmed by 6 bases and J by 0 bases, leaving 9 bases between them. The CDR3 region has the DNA TGTGCCAGCAGGCGGGAGCTCTCTGGAAACACCATATATTTT. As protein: CASRRELSGNTIYF.